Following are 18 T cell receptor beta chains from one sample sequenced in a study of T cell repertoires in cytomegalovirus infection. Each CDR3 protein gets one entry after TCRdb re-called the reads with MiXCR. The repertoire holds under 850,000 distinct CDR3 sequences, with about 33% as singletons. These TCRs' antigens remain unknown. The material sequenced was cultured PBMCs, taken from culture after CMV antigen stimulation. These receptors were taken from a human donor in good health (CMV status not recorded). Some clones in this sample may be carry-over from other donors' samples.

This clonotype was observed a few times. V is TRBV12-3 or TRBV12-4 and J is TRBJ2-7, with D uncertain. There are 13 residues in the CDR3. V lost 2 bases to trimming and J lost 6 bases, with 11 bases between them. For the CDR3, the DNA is TGTGCCAGCAGTTTACTGGGTATGGGCGAGCAGTACTTC. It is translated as CASSLLGMGEQYF.

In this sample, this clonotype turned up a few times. The CDR3 loop reads CASSLAPLTNYGYTF. CDR3 coding DNA: TGTGCCAGCAGCTTGGCCCCACTGACAAACTATGGCTACACCTTC. The chain has TRBV7-9 and TRBJ1-2; D call uncertain. This CDR3 region has 15 residues. CDR1 SEHNR and CDR2 FQNEAQ come from the germline V gene (reference sequence). V lost 3 bases to trimming and J lost 2 bases, with 13 bases between them.

The CDR3 loop is CSATAGTDTQYF. CDR3 nucleotides: TGCAGTGCTACCGCCGGCACAGATACGCAGTATTTT. The rearrangement links TRBV20-1 to TRBJ2-3; D remains ambiguous. Germline CDR1 reads DFQATT; CDR2 reads SNEGSKA (reference sequence). The CDR3 extends over 12 amino acids. The germline V and J ends were trimmed by 4 bases and 1 base, with 6 bases remaining between them.

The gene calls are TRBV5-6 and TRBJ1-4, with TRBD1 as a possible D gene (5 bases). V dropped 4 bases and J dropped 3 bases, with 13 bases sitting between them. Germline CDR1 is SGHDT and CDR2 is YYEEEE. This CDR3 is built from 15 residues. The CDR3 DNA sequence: TGTGCCAGCAGCAGTCGCGGGGACGCTAATGAAAAACTGTTTTTT. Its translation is CASSSRGDANEKLFF.

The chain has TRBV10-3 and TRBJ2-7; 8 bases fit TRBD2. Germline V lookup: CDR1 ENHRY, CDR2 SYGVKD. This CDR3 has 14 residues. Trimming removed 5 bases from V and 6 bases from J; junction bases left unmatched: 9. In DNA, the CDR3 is TGTGCCATCAGTCCCAGGACTAGCAGGATCGAGCAGTACTTC. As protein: CAISPRTSRIEQYF.

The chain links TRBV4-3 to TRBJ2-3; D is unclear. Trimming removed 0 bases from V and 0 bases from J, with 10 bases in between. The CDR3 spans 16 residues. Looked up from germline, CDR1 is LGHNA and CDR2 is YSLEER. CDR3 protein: CASSQDWQLSTDTQYF. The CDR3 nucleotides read TGCGCCAGCAGCCAAGATTGGCAACTAAGCACAGATACGCAGTATTTT.

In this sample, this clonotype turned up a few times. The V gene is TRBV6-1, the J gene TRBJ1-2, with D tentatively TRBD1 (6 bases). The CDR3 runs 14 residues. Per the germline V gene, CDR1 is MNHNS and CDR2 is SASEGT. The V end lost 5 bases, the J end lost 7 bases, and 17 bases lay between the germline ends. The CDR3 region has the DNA TGTGCCAGCAGTCGGGGAGGACAGATGAGTGGCTACACCTTC. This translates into CASSRGGQMSGYTF.

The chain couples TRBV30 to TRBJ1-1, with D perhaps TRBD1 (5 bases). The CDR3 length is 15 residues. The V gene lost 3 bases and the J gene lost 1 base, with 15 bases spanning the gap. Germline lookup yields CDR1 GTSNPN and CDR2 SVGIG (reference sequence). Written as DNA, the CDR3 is TGTGCCTGGAGGGTCGAGGGACGGCAGAACACTGAAGCTTTCTTT. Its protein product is CAWRVEGRQNTEAFF.

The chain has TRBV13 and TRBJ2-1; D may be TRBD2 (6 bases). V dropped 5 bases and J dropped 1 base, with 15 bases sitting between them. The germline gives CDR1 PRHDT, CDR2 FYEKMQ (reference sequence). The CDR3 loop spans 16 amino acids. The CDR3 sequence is CASSPLSGLSYNEQFF. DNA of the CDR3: TGTGCCAGCAGCCCCCTGAGCGGGTTATCCTACAATGAGCAGTTCTTC.

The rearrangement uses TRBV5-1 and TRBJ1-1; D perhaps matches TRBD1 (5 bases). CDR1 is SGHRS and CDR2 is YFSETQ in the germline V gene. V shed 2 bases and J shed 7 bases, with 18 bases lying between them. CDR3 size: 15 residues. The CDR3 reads CASSLDSLGRDEAFF. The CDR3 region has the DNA TGCGCCAGCAGCTTAGACAGCCTGGGAAGAGATGAAGCTTTCTTT.

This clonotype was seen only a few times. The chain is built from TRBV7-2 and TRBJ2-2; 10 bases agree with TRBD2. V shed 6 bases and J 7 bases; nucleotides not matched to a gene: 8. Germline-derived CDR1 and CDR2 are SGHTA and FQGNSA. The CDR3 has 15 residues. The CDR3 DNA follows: TGTGCCAGCAGAAGCGGGGGGGCCGTCAACGGGGAGCTGTTTTTT. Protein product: CASRSGGAVNGELFF.

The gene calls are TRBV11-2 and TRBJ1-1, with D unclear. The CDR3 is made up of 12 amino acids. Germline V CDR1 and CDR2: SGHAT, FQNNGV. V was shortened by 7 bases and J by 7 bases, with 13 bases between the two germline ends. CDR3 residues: CASTQVAGEAFF. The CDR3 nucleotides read TGTGCCAGCACACAAGTGGCCGGTGAAGCTTTCTTT.

The CDR3 loop reads CASSVVFNLLGIAGGGNEQFF. CDR3 DNA: TGTGCCAGCAGTGTGGTATTCAACCTATTGGGGATAGCGGGGGGGGGCAATGAGCAGTTCTTC. V usage is TRBV28 and J usage is TRBJ2-1; 11 bases match TRBD2. V was pared by 5 bases and J by 6 bases, with 24 bases of the junction left unmatched. The CDR3 is made up of 21 amino acids. The germline V gene encodes CDR1 MDHEN and CDR2 SYDVKM.

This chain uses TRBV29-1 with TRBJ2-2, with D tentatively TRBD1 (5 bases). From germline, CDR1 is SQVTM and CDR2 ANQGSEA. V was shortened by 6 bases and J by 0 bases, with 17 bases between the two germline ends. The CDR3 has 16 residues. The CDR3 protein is CSVPDWGRANTGELFF. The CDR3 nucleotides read TGCAGCGTACCCGATTGGGGCAGGGCGAACACCGGGGAGCTGTTTTTT.

CDR3 DNA: TGTGCCAGCTCGACTGACTCGGAAGGGCAGTTCTTC. Translation: CASSTDSEGQFF. The rearrangement joins TRBV2 to TRBJ2-1; D remains unclear. The CDR3 length is 12 residues. Looked up from germline, CDR1 is SNHLY and CDR2 is FYNNEI. V lost 8 bases and J lost 12, with 17 bases in between.

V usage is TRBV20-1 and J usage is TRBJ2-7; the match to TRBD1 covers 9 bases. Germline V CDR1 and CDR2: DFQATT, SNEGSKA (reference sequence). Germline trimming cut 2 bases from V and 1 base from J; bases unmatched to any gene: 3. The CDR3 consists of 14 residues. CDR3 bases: TGCAGTGCTAGACTGGGACAGGGTTCCTACGAGCAGTACTTC. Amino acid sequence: CSARLGQGSYEQYF.

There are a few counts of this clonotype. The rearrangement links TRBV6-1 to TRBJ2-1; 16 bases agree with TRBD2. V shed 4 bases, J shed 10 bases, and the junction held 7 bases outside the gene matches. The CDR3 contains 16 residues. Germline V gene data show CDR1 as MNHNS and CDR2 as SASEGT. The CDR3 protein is CASSGGTSGGAWEQFF. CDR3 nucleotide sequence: TGTGCCAGCAGTGGGGGGACTAGCGGGGGGGCATGGGAGCAGTTCTTC.

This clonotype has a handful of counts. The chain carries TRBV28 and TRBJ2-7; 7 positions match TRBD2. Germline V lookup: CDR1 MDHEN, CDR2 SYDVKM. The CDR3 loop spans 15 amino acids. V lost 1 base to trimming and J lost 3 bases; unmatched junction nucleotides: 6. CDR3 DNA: TGTGCCAGCAGTTTATACACGGGGGGTGTCTACGAGCAGTACTTC. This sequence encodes CASSLYTGGVYEQYF.